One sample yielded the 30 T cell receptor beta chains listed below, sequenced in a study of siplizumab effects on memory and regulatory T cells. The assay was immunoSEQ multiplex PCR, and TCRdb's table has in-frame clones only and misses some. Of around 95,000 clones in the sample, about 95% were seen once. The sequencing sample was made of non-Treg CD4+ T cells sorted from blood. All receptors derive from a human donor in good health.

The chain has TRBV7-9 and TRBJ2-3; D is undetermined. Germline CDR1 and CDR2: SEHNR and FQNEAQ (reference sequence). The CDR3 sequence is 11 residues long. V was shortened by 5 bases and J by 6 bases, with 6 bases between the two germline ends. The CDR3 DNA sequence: TGTGCCAGCAGCGTTCGGGATACGCAGTATTTT. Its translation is CASSVRDTQYF.

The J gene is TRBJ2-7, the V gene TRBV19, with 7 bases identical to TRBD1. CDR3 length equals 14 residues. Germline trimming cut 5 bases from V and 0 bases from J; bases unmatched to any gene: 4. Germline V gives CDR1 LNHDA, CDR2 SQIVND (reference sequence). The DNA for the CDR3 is TGTGCCAGTAGTGGGGACAGTTACTCCTACGAGCAGTACTTC. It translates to CASSGDSYSYEQYF.

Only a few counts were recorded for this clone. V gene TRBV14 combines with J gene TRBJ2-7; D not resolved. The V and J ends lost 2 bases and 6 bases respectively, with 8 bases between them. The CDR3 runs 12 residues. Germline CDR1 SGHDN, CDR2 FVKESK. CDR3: CASSQPLSEQYF. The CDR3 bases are TGTGCCAGCAGCCAACCCCTAAGCGAGCAGTACTTC.

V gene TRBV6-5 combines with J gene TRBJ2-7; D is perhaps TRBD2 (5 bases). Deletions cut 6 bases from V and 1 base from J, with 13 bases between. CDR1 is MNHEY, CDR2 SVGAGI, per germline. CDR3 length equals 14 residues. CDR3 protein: CASSPRARSYEQYF. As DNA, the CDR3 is TGTGCCAGCAGCCCGAGGGCGAGGTCCTACGAGCAGTACTTC.

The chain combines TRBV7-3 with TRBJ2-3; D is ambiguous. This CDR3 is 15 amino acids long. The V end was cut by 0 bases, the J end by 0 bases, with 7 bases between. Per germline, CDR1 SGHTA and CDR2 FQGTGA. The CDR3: CASSLTRESTDTQYF. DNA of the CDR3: TGTGCCAGCAGCTTAACGAGAGAGAGCACAGATACGCAGTATTTT.

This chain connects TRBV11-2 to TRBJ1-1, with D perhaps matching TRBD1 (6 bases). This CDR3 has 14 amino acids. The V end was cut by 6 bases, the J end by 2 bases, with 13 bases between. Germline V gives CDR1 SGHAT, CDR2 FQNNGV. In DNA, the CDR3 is TGTGCCAGCAGAAACAGGGTCGTTAACACTGAAGCTTTCTTT. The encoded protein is CASRNRVVNTEAFF.

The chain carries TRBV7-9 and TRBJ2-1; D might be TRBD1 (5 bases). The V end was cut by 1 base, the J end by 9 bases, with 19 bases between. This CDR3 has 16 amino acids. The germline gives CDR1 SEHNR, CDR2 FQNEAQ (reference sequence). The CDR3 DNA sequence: TGTGCCAGCAGCTTAGTTAGGGGCCCGCTTGGCGGTGAGCAGTTCTTC. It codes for CASSLVRGPLGGEQFF. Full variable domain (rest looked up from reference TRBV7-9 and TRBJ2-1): DTGVSQNPRHKITKRGQNVTFRCDPISEHNRLYWYRQTLGQGPEFLTYFQNEAQLEKSRLLSDRFSAERPKGSFSTLEIQRTEQGDSAMYLCASSLVRGPLGGEQFFGPGTRLTVL.

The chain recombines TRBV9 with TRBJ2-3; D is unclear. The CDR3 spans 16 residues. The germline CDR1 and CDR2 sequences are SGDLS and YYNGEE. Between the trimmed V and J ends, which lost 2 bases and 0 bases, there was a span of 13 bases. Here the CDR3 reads CASSVHLSSSTDTQYF. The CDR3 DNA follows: TGTGCCAGCAGCGTTCATCTCAGCTCTAGCACAGATACGCAGTATTTT.

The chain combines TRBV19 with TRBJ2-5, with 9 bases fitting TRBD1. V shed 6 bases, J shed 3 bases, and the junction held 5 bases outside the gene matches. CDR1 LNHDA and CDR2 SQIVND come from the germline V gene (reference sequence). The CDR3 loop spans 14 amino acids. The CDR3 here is CASSNRGLEETQYF. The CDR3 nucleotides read TGTGCCAGTAGCAACAGGGGGCTGGAAGAGACCCAGTACTTC.

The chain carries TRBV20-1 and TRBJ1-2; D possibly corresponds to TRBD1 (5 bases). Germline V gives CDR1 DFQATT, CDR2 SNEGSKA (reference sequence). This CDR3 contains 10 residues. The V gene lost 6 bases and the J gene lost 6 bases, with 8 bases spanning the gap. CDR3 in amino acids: CSADRNGYTF. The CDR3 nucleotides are TGCAGTGCCGACAGAAATGGCTACACCTTC.

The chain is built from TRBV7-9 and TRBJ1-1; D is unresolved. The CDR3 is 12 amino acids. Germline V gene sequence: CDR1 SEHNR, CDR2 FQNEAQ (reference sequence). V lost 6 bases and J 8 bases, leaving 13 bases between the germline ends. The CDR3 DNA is TGTGCCAGCAGTACGACCTGGCAGGAAGCTTTCTTT. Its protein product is CASSTTWQEAFF. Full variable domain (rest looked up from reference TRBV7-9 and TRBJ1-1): DTGVSQNPRHKITKRGQNVTFRCDPISEHNRLYWYRQTLGQGPEFLTYFQNEAQLEKSRLLSDRFSAERPKGSFSTLEIQRTEQGDSAMYLCASSTTWQEAFFGQGTRLTVV.

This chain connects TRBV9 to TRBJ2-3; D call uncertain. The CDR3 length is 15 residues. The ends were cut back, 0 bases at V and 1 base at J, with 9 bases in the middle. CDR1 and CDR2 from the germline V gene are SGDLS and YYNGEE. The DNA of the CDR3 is TGTGCCAGCAGCGTAGCCGTGGTGGGCACAGATACGCAGTATTTT. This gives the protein CASSVAVVGTDTQYF. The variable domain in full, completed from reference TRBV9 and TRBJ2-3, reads DSGVTQTPKHLITATGQRVTLRCSPRSGDLSVYWYQQSLDQGLQFLIQYYNGEERAKGNILERFSAQQFPDLHSELNLSSLELGDSALYFCASSVAVVGTDTQYFGPGTRLTVL.

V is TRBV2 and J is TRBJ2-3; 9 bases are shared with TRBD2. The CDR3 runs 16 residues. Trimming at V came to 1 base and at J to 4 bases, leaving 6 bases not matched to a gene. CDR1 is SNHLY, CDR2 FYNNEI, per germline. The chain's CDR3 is CASSEVGGRVADTQYF. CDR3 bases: TGTGCCAGCAGTGAAGTAGGCGGGAGGGTTGCAGATACGCAGTATTTT.

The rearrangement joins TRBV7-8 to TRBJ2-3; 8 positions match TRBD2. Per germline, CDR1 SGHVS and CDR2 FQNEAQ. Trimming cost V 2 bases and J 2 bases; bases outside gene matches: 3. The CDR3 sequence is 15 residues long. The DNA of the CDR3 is TGTGCCAGCAGCTTAAGCGGGAGTCACACAGATACGCAGTATTTT. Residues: CASSLSGSHTDTQYF.

The CDR3 sequence: CASTFTGENTEAFF. The CDR3 region has the DNA TGCGCCAGCACCTTTACAGGGGAGAACACTGAAGCTTTCTTT. The chain employs TRBV5-1 and TRBJ1-1, with 7 bases fitting TRBD1. The CDR3 consists of 14 residues. V trimming: 6 bases; J trimming: 1 base; junction bases outside the gene matches: 6. From germline, CDR1 is SGHRS and CDR2 YFSETQ.

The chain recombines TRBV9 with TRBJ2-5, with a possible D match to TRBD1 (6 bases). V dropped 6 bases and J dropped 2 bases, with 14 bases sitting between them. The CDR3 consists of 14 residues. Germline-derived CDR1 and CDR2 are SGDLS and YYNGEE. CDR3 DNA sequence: TGTGCCAGCAATCATGGACAGTTGCAAGAGACCCAGTACTTC. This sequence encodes CASNHGQLQETQYF.

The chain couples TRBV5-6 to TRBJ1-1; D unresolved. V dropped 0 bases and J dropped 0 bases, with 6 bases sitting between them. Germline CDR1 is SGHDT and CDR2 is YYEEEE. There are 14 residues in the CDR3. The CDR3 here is CASSLGGVNTEAFF. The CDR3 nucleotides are TGTGCCAGCAGCTTGGGGGGTGTGAACACTGAAGCTTTCTTT.

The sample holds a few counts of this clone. Here the CDR3 DNA reads TGTGCCAGTAGTATCAGGTTGCAGGGAGGTAGCGGGTTGCGCGAGCAGTACTTC. Its translation: CASSIRLQGGSGLREQYF. V is TRBV19 and J is TRBJ2-7; 7 bases fit TRBD2. This CDR3 is 18 amino acids long. Trimming cost V 3 bases and J 6 bases; bases outside gene matches: 20. Germline assignment: CDR1 LNHDA and CDR2 SQIVND (reference sequence).

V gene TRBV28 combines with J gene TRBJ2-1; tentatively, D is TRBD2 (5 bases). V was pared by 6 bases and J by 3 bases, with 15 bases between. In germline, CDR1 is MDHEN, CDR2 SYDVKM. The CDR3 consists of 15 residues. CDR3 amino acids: CASSRGRGNYNEQFF. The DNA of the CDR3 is TGTGCCAGCAGCCGCGGCCGAGGGAACTACAATGAGCAGTTCTTC. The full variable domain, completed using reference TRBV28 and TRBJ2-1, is DVKVTQSSRYLVKRTGEKVFLECVQDMDHENMFWYRQDPGLGLRLIYFSYDVKMKEKGDIPEGYSVSREKKERFSLILESASTNQTSMYLCASSRGRGNYNEQFFGPGTRLTVL.

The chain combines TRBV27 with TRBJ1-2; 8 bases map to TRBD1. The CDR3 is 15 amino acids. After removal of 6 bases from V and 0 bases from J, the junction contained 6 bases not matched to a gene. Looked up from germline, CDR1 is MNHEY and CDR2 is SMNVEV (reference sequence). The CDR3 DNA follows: TGTGCCAGCAGGAGGGACAGGCAGTCTAACTATGGCTACACCTTC. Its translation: CASRRDRQSNYGYTF.

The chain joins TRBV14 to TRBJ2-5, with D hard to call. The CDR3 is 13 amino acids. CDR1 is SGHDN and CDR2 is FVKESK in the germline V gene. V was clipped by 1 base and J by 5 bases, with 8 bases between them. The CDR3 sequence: CASSQAGSETQYF. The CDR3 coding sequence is TGTGCCAGCAGCCAAGCTGGGTCCGAGACCCAGTACTTC.

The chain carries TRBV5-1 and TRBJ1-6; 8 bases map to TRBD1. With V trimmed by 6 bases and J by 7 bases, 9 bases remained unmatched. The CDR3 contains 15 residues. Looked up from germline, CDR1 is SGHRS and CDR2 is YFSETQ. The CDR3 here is CASTGQGQGNSPLHF. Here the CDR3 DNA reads TGCGCCAGCACAGGCCAAGGACAGGGCAATTCACCCCTCCACTTT. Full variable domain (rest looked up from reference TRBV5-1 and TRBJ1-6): KAGVTQTPRYLIKTRGQQVTLSCSPISGHRSVSWYQQTPGQGLQFLFEYFSETQRNKGNFPGRFSGRQFSNSRSEMNVSTLELGDSALYLCASTGQGQGNSPLHFGNGTRLTVT.

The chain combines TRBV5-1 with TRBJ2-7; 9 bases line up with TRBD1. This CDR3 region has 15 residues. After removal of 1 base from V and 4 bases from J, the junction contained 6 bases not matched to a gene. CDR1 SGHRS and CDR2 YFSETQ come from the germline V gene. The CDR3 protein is CASSLSGQGFYEQYF. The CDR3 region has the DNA TGCGCCAGCAGCTTGTCGGGACAGGGATTTTACGAGCAGTACTTC.

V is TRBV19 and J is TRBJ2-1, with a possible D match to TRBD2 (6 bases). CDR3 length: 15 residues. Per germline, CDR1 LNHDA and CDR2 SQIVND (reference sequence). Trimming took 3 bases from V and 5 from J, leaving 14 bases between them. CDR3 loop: CASSIAVAENNEQFF. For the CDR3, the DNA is TGTGCCAGTAGTATCGCGGTAGCGGAGAACAATGAGCAGTTCTTC.

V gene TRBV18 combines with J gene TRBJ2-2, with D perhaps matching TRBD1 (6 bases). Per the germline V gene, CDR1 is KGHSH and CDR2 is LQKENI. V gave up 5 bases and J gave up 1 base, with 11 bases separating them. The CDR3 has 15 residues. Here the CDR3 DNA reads TGTGCCAGCTCATCGACGACAGGGAACACCGGGGAGCTGTTTTTT. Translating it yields CASSSTTGNTGELFF.

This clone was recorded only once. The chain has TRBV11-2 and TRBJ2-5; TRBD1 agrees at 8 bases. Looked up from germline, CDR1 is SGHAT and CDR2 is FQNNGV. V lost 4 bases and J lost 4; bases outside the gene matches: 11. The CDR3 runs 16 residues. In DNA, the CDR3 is TGTGCCAGCAGCTCCCTCGGACAGGGTTCACGAGAGACCCAGTACTTC. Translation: CASSSLGQGSRETQYF.

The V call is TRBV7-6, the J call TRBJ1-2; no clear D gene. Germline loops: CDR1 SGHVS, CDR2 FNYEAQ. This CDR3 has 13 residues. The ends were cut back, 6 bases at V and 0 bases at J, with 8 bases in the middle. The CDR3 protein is CASSRRANYGYTF. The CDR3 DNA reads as TGTGCCAGCAGTCGTAGGGCTAACTATGGCTACACCTTC.

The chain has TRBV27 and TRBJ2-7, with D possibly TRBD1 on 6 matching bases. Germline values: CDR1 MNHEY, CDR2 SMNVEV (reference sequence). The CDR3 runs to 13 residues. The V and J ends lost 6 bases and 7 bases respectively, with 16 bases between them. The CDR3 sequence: CASSRNRVTEQYF. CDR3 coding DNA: TGTGCCAGCAGCCGGAACAGGGTAACAGAGCAGTACTTC.

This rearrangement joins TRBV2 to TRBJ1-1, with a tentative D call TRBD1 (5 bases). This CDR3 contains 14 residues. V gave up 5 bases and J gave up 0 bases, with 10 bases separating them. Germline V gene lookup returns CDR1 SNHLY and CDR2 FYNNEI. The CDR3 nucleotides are TGTGCCAGCAGTCCCTTGGGGGTGAACACTGAAGCTTTCTTT. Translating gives CASSPLGVNTEAFF.

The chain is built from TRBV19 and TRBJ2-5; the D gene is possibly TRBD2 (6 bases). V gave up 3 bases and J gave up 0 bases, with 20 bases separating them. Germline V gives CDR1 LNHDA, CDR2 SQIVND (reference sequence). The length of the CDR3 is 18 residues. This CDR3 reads CASSIWPVAEPYQETQYF. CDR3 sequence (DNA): TGTGCCAGTAGTATTTGGCCGGTAGCGGAGCCGTACCAAGAGACCCAGTACTTC.